This entry is about one T cell receptor beta chain. The V gene lost 2 bases and the J gene lost 4 bases, with 8 bases spanning the gap. Germline lookup yields CDR1 MDHEN and CDR2 SYDVKM. The CDR3 totals 13 residues. This sample is part of a study of blood T cell repertoires in COVID-19. Whole-study context: Spain, Italy and the United States supplied samples that represented acute and convalescent COVID-19. Sources were T cells, B-cell-depleted T cells, or PBMCs; the material itself was cDNA or gDNA.

Allocation to cohorts depended on clinical history reported by the participants. In the authors' workflow: Estimated nucleated cell counts came from reference gene primer amplification. The data were produced by immunoSEQ multiplex PCR, yet TCRdb's version contains in-frame clones alone and is incomplete. That table is the source of V, J and clone size, and D and trimming were worked out from the DNA. This table holds 120,000 or so clones, over 80% found once. The sequenced material came from PBMCs or T cells enriched from blood (not recorded which). This sequence joins TRBV28 and TRBJ1-1, with D perhaps TRBD1 (5 bases). The receptor was isolated from a woman between 25 and 40 years old who had recovered from COVID-19. CDR3: CASSLAGGTEAFF. DNA for the CDR3: TGTGCCAGCAGTTTAGCGGGGGGCACTGAAGCTTTCTTT.